This T cell receptor (beta chain) is drawn from a study of T cell responses to AZD1222 COVID-19 vaccine. Across the whole study: Second-dose timings of about 4 or about 12 weeks were pooled.

Assay used: immunoSEQ multiplex PCR; TCRdb lists only in-frame clones, some missing. The sample shows 100,000 or so clones, around nine tenths of them seen only once. V was trimmed by 5 bases and J by 6 bases, leaving 9 bases between them. CDR3 length: 12 residues. Germline CDR1 reads LGHNA; CDR2 reads YNFKEQ. Study-wide findings and caveats: CD4 TCRs linked to vaccination spanned spike, dominating at 160-218 and 743-854.

Notes on this clone: The antigen remains unidentified.

V and J are TRBV4-2 and TRBJ2-3; D might be TRBD2 (5 bases). The source is an adult in good health. This specimen consisted of peripheral blood, obtained on day 0 of AZD1222 vaccination. The CDR3 sequence is CASSKTTDTQYF. The CDR3 region has the DNA TGTGCCAGCAGCAAGACTACCGATACGCAGTATTTT.